This TCR beta chain was documented in a study of T-cell memory formation after mild COVID-19. TCRdb analysed the 5' RACE reads with MiXCR anew, one entry per CDR3 protein. Here the sample spans 85,000 to 130,000 distinct CDR3 sequences, roughly 12% being singletons. This CDR3 spans 13 amino acids. Germline-derived CDR1 and CDR2 are MNHNY and SVGAGI (reference sequence). Trimming at V came to 8 bases and at J to 9 bases, leaving 8 bases not matched to a gene. The sample consisted of PBMCs or a T cell subset sorted from them (not recorded which). The TCR was taken from an adult woman who had mild COVID-19 (a few samples of this study predate the infection). Cell type and time point are not known. The V and J genes are TRBV6-6 and TRBJ2-1; 9 bases fit TRBD2. The CDR3 is CASSIAGDGEQFF. CDR3 coding DNA: TGTGCCAGCTCGATAGCGGGAGATGGTGAGCAGTTCTTC.